Listed here is a single T cell receptor beta chain. V dropped 5 bases and J dropped 0 bases, with 13 bases sitting between them. This CDR3 is built from 15 residues. The V gene's germline CDR1 is SGHTA and CDR2 FQGNSA. This sample is drawn from a study of blood T cells in healthy people across ages. Across the study: Template switching caught about one barcoded beta molecule for each two T cells.

Using a J-beta primer mix together with a sample-barcoded 5' primer, a second PCR was run for about 7 to 12 cycles. From the 5' RACE reads, TCRdb called clonotypes with MiXCR, one entry per CDR3 protein. The sample lists some 1.5 million distinct CDR3 sequences; approximately 39% were seen once. What was sequenced was blood. The source is a young woman in good health. The V call is TRBV7-2, the J call TRBJ1-1, with D unclear. The CDR3 DNA sequence: TGTGCCAGCAGCAAGGGTCGGCAGCTGAACACTGAAGCTTTCTTT. Translation gives CASSKGRQLNTEAFF.